This T cell receptor beta chain appears in the sequencing data of a study of human T cells and chemical hapten exposure. Background on the study: Application of 0.01% DPC to the upper back was done by patch test, with a reading at 6 days. The study enrolled mostly female patients with alopecia areata, totalis or universalis.

Time point here: patch test 2, 6 weeks after DPC sensitization. Treatment defined: therapeutic diphenylcyclopropenone sensitization with weekly scalp DPC. This clonotype has ten or more counts. TCRdb used MiXCR to reprocess the RACE reads, holding one entry per CDR3 protein. The sample holds 65,000 to 90,000 distinct CDR3 sequences, 6% to 8.5% seen once. The CDR3 is 14 amino acids. Trimming pared 5 bases from V and 6 bases from J, leaving 16 bases between. The receptor was derived from a woman aged 25 to 39 with alopecia areata. Some clones in this sample may be carry-over from other donors' samples. This sample comprised whole blood, obtained in connection with sensitization to the hapten diphenylcyclopropenone (DPC). The chain recombines TRBV12-3 or TRBV12-4 with TRBJ1-1, with D uncertain. CDR3 DNA sequence: TGTGCCAGCAGTCCCCCCCGGGGAGGGCCTGAAGCTTTCTTT. Amino acid sequence: CASSPPRGGPEAFF.